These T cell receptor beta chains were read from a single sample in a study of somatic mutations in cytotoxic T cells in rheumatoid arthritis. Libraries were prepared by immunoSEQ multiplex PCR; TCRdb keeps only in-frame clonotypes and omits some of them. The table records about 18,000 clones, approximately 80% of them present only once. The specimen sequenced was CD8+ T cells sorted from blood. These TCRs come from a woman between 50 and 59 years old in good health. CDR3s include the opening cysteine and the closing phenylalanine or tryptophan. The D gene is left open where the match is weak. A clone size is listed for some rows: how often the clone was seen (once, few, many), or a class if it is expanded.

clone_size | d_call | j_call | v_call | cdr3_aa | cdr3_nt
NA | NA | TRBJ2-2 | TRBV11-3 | CASSLVGNTGELFF | TGTGCCAGCAGCTTAGTCGGGAACACCGGGGAGCTGTTTTTT
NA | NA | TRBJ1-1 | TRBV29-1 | CSVSPRGTEAFF | TGCAGCGTCTCGCCCCGGGGCACTGAAGCTTTCTTT
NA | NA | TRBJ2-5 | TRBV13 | CASSLEGRKETQYF | TGTGCCAGCAGCTTAGAGGGCAGAAAAGAGACCCAGTACTTC
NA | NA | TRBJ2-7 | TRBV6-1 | CASSEGNYEQYF | TGTGCCAGCAGTGAAGGGAACTACGAGCAGTACTTC
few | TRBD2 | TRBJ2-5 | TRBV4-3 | CASSRTGTSGEETQYF | TGCGCCAGCAGCCGAACCGGGACTAGCGGGGAAGAGACCCAGTACTTC
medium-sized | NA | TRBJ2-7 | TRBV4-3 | CASSQETDSYEQYF | TGCGCCAGCAGCCAAGAGACGGATTCCTACGAGCAGTACTTC
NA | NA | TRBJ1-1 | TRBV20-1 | CSAPSETEAFF | TGCAGTGCTCCCTCGGAAACTGAAGCTTTCTTT
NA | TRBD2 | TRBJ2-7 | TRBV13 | CASSLGLAGETYEQYF | TGTGCCAGCAGCTTAGGACTAGCGGGGGAAACCTACGAGCAGTACTTC
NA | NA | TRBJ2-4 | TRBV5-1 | CASSPGRGGGLKNIQYF | TGCGCCAGCAGCCCGGGGCGGGGAGGGGGACTCAAAAACATTCAGTACTTC
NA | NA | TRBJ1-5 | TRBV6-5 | CASSYGLGNQPQHF | TGTGCCAGCAGTTACGGGTTGGGCAATCAGCCCCAGCATTTT
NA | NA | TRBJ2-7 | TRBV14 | CASSLQGGEQYF | TGTGCCAGCAGCCTTCAAGGCGGTGAGCAGTACTTC
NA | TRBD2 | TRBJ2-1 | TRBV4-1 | CASSQGEGLSDYNEQFF | TGCGCCAGCAGCCAAGGGGAGGGGCTGTCCGACTACAATGAGCAGTTCTTC
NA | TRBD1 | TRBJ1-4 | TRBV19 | CASSKTGGQGEKLFF | TGTGCCAGTAGCAAAACAGGGGGCCAGGGTGAAAAACTGTTTTTT
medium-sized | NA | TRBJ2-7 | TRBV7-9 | CASSQVSQGLYEQYF | TGTGCCAGCAGCCAGGTCTCGCAGGGTCTCTACGAGCAGTACTTC
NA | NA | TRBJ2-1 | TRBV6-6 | CASSWGQIDEQFF | TGTGCCAGCAGTTGGGGACAAATCGATGAGCAGTTCTTC
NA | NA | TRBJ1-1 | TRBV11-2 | CASSGIRGGGLNTEAFF | TGTGCCAGCAGCGGGATCCGGGGGGGGGGGTTGAACACTGAAGCTTTCTTT
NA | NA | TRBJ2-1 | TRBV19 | CASSMRGSSYNEQFF | TGTGCCAGTAGTATGAGAGGGAGCTCCTACAATGAGCAGTTCTTC
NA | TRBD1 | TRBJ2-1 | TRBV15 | CATSGRDRVDNEQFF | TGTGCCACCAGCGGCCGGGACAGGGTGGACAATGAGCAGTTCTTC
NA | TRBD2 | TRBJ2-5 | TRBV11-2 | CASRSQLTTSGGQETQYF | TGTGCCAGCAGATCCCAACTTACGACTAGCGGGGGCCAAGAGACCCAGTACTTC
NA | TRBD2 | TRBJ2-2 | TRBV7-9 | CASTLGGGPAGELFF | TGTGCCAGCACCCTCGGGGGGGGGCCCGCCGGGGAGCTGTTTTTT
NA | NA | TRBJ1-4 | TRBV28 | CASSPLTRGPNEKLFF | TGTGCCAGCAGTCCCTTGACTCGGGGTCCTAATGAAAAACTGTTTTTT
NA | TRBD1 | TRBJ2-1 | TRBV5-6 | CASSPPGTAYNEQFF | TGTGCCAGCAGCCCCCCCGGGACAGCCTACAATGAGCAGTTCTTC
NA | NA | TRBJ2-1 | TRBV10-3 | CAISGEGPSANEQFF | TGTGCCATCAGTGGAGAGGGGCCCTCGGCCAATGAGCAGTTCTTC
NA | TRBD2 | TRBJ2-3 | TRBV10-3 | CAISESIGGGLSDTQYF | TGTGCCATCAGTGAGTCGATTGGCGGGGGGCTGTCAGATACGCAGTATTTT
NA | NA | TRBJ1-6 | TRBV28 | CASGRGLDNSPLHF | TGTGCCAGCGGACGGGGCTTGGATAATTCACCCCTCCACTTT
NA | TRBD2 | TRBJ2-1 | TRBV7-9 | CASSSPTSGREVYNEQFF | TGTGCCAGCAGCTCACCGACTAGCGGGAGAGAGGTCTACAATGAGCAGTTCTTC
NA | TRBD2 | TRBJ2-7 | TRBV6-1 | CASIVAGDSYEQYF | TGTGCCAGCATAGTAGCGGGGGACTCCTACGAGCAGTACTTC
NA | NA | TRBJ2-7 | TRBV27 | CASSLFEGYEQYF | TGTGCCAGCAGTTTATTTGAGGGCTACGAGCAGTACTTC
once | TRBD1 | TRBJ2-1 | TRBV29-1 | CSVDQQGANDEQFF | TGCAGCGTTGATCAACAGGGGGCTAACGATGAGCAGTTCTTC
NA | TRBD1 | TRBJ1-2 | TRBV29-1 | CSAMDRTFYGYTF | TGCAGCGCGATGGACAGGACTTTCTATGGCTACACCTTC
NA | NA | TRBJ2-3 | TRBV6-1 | CASSDWGPGTDTQYF | TGTGCCAGCAGTGATTGGGGGCCGGGCACAGATACGCAGTATTTT
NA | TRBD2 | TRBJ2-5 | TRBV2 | CASGLAGEQETQYF | TGTGCCAGCGGACTAGCGGGGGAACAAGAGACCCAGTACTTC
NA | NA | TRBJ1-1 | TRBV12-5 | CASGPVGLKAFF | TGTGCTAGTGGTCCCGTCGGGCTTAAAGCTTTCTTT
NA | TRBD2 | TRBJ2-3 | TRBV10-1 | CASGTSGTSDTQYF | TGCGCCAGCGGGACTAGCGGGACTTCAGATACGCAGTATTTT
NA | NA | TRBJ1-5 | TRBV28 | CASSSVGVQPQHF | TGTGCCAGCAGTTCCGTTGGAGTTCAGCCCCAGCATTTT
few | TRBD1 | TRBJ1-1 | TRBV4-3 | CASRDRAYTEAFF | TGCGCCAGCAGGGACAGGGCCTACACTGAAGCTTTCTTT
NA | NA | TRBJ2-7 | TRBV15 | CATSRGSGDYEQYF | TGTGCCACCAGCAGGGGGTCAGGGGACTACGAGCAGTACTTC
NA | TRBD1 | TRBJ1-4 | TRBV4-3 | CASSQEGTEEKLFF | TGCGCCAGCAGCCAGGAAGGGACAGAAGAAAAACTGTTTTTT
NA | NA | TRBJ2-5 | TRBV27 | CASSLSPGMEGETQYF | TGTGCCAGCAGTTTATCTCCTGGAATGGAGGGGGAGACCCAGTACTTC
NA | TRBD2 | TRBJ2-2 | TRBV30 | CAWGGGALAGTGELFF | TGTGCCTGGGGCGGGGGGGCACTAGCGGGTACCGGGGAGCTGTTTTTT
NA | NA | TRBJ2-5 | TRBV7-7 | CASSLDLIETQYF | TGTGCCAGCAGCTTAGATTTAATTGAGACCCAGTACTTC
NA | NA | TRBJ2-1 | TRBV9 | CASSGRLVGSSYNEQFF | TGTGCCAGCAGCGGACGCCTCGTGGGGAGCTCCTACAATGAGCAGTTCTTC
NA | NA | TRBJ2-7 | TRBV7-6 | CASSRSGTYEQYF | TGTGCCAGCAGCCGGAGTGGGACTTACGAGCAGTACTTC
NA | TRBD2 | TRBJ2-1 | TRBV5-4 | CASSRSSGSNEQFF | TGTGCCAGCAGCAGATCTAGCGGGAGTAATGAGCAGTTCTTC